This T cell receptor beta chain was sequenced for a study of shared clonotypes between healthy human individuals. Data came from immunoSEQ multiplex PCR; TCRdb stores just in-frame clones and leaves some out. The table has hundreds of thousands of clones, 98% seen once. V was pared by 6 bases and J by 5 bases, with 10 bases between. Germline V CDR1 and CDR2: MNHEY, SMNVEV (reference sequence). This CDR3 has 12 amino acids. Cells designated naive CD8 were CD45RO-negative and were positively selected for CCR7, with terminally differentiated effector memory CD45RA+ cells excluded. Source material: naive CD8+ T cells sorted from blood. The receptor's source is a man aged 25-45 years in good health. The chain recombines TRBV27 with TRBJ1-1, with D tentatively TRBD1 (6 bases). CDR3 amino acids: CASSKGGTEAFF. CDR3 sequence (DNA): TGTGCCAGCAGCAAGGGGGGAACTGAAGCTTTCTTT.